The clone carrying this TCR beta chain showed up just a few times. Its specificity is not known. One end of the junction fails to match germline, which may point to a read error. The study co-extracted DNA and RNA from around 20-30 mg of unsorted bulk tissue. Patients underwent surgical resection for primary liver carcinoma. Making TCR beta cDNA involved roughly 0.55 ug total RNA and a constant-region primer. Three nested multiplex PCR rounds, a slightly modified ARM-PCR, produced the libraries for TCR beta. Use of TRBV1-TRBV30 forward primers with a C-beta reverse primer characterized the first two PCR rounds, which lasted around 10 cycles each. TCRdb re-called the multiplex PCR reads through MiXCR, storing one row per CDR3 protein. The data show roughly 36,000 distinct CDR3 sequences, about 75% seen once. Germline-derived CDR1 and CDR2 are SQVTM and ANQGSEA. The CDR3 length is 13 residues. This sample was included in a study of tumor-infiltrating lymphocytes in primary liver carcinoma. Whole-study findings and limits: Blood's top-250-clone fraction was significantly lower than that of tumors (p = 0.039).

This chain uses TRBV29-1 with TRBJ2-2; weak D call: TRBD1 (5 bases). Specimen: tumor-adjacent normal liver tissue. This TCR was sampled from a man aged 35-49 years with primary liver carcinoma and hepatitis B virus infection. CDR3 sequence: CGVEIIGAGELFF. CDR3 bases: TGCGGCGTTGAGATAATAGGGGCCGGGGAGCTGTTTTTT.